This TCR beta chain was obtained from a study of cytomegalovirus exposure and HLA in healthy donors. This clone was seen more than once but under ten times. Its antigen is still unknown. The CDR3 is made up of 15 amino acids. Germline CDR1 reads SGDLS; CDR2 reads YYNGEE. With 0 bases removed from V and 0 bases from J, the gap between germline ends came to 9 bases. General study points: When presence/absence was analysed, sequencing depth was taken to be roughly uniform across donors. The authors excluded some V segments, including TRBV6-2 and TRBV6-3, as indistinguishable. Reportedly, HLA-A and HLA-B alleles of most subjects were accurately predicted from TCR beta.

Primers: 60 Vbeta forward and 13 Jbeta reverse. The table came from immunoSEQ multiplex PCR; TCRdb's copy has only in-frame clones and leaves some out. The sample shows more than 100,000 clones, 15% to 19% of them seen only once. The TCR sequence derives from a woman younger than 35 in good health and CMV-seronegative. Input material: PBMCs. The chain employs TRBV9 and TRBJ2-5; TRBD2 is a possible D gene (6 bases). DNA for the CDR3: TGTGCCAGCAGCGTAGAACTAGCAGACCAAGAGACCCAGTACTTC. It is translated as CASSVELADQETQYF.